The rows below give T cell receptor beta chains drawn from one sample of a study of early T cells in non-severe SARS-CoV-2 infection. TCRdb processed the 5' RACE reads anew with MiXCR; each CDR3 protein has one entry. The sample carries more than 40,000 distinct CDR3 sequences, less than 8.5% recorded once. Sequenced input: whole blood. All receptors come from an adult who was a healthcare worker with PCR-confirmed SARS-CoV-2 infection or an uninfected control (not recorded which). The CDR3 runs from the conserved cysteine through the conserved F or W. Each record gives: D gene, J gene, V gene, clone size, CDR3 DNA, CDR3 protein. A D gene is named only where the DNA matches it firmly. Size is omitted from some rows. Given values are once, few, many or a class for expanded clones.

.	TRBJ1-2	TRBV20-1	.	TGCAGTTCGGACAGTTTCTATGGCTACACCTTC	CSSDSFYGYTF
TRBD1	TRBJ2-7	TRBV7-9	.	TGTGCCAGCAGGTTCGGTTCAGGACAGGGGTCTTACGAGCAGTACTTC	CASRFGSGQGSYEQYF
TRBD2	TRBJ2-7	TRBV4-2	.	TGTGCCAGCAGCCAAGCGAGTGTGGCTAGCGGGGCATCCTACGAGCAGTACTTC	CASSQASVASGASYEQYF
.	TRBJ2-7	TRBV7-2	many	TGTGCCAGCAGCTTTAGGGTCAGTTTCGAGCAGTACTTC	CASSFRVSFEQYF
TRBD1	TRBJ2-7	TRBV28	few	TGTGCCAGCAGTTTCTGGAGACAGGGGGCTCGGGAGCAGTACTTC	CASSFWRQGAREQYF
.	TRBJ1-2	TRBV20-1	many	TGCAGTGTTATCAGGGATGGCTACACCTTC	CSVIRDGYTF
.	TRBJ1-1	TRBV5-5	many	TGTGCCAGCAGCTCGCAAGGACAGAACACTGAAGCTTTCTTT	CASSSQGQNTEAFF
.	TRBJ2-2	TRBV7-2	many	TGTGCCAGCTTATCCCCGGGACAAAGATCCGGGGAGCTGTTTTTT	CASLSPGQRSGELFF
.	TRBJ1-2	TRBV7-9	.	TGTGCCAGCAGCCCCCGACAGGTTGACAACTATGGCTACACCTTC	CASSPRQVDNYGYTF
.	TRBJ2-7	TRBV6-2/TRBV6-3	many	TGTGCCAGCAGTTACTCACCGGACAGAGCCTACGAGCAGTACTTC	CASSYSPDRAYEQYF
TRBD2	TRBJ2-1	TRBV11-3	.	TGTGCCAGCAGCCCGGGGACATATCGGGCGGGGGGTACGAGCTCCTACAATGAGCAGTTCTTC	CASSPGTYRAGGTSSYNEQFF
.	TRBJ2-7	TRBV28	few	TGTGCCAGCAGCTCAGGTCTGAGGGAGCAGTACTTC	CASSSGLREQYF
.	TRBJ2-5	TRBV29-1	many	TGCAGCGCCGTGATCGGAGGGGGAGAGACCCAGTACTTC	CSAVIGGGETQYF
TRBD2	TRBJ2-3	TRBV6-5	many	TGTGCCAGCAGTTACTCCCTAGAGCGGGGTGGCACAGATACGCAGTATTTT	CASSYSLERGGTDTQYF
TRBD2	TRBJ2-3	TRBV20-1	few	TGCAGTGCGATCGCGCGGGGGGTCACCGCAGATACGCAGTATTTT	CSAIARGVTADTQYF
.	TRBJ1-6	TRBV27	.	TGTGCCAGCAGTTTGAGTTGGTCCTATAATTCACCCCTCCACTTT	CASSLSWSYNSPLHF
.	TRBJ1-1	TRBV29-1	many	TGCAGCTTCCTCGTGGGGCCTGAAGCTTTCTTT	CSFLVGPEAFF
.	TRBJ2-1	TRBV2	many	TGTGCCAGCATAGGTCCCCGTCGCTACAATGAGCAGTTCTTC	CASIGPRRYNEQFF
.	TRBJ2-7	TRBV12-3/TRBV12-4	.	TGTGCCAGCAGTTTAGTCCCTGGAAGCTACGAGCAGTACTTC	CASSLVPGSYEQYF
.	TRBJ2-1	TRBV7-6	many	TGTGCCAGCAGCTTTTTAGGAAGCTCCTACAATGAGCAGTTCTTC	CASSFLGSSYNEQFF
.	TRBJ2-3	TRBV10-3	few	TGTGCCGGGAAGGGTAGCACAGATACGCAGTATTTT	CAGKGSTDTQYF
.	TRBJ2-3	TRBV11-3	few	TGTGCCAGCAGCGCCGGAACAACCAGCACAGATACGCAGTATTTT	CASSAGTTSTDTQYF
.	TRBJ2-2	TRBV3-1	many	TGTGCCAGCAGCCAAGACGGGTTTAGGAACACCGGGGAGCTGTTTTTT	CASSQDGFRNTGELFF
TRBD2	TRBJ2-7	TRBV19	many	TGTGCCAGTAGCGCGGGAGGTTCTTACTACGAGCAGTACTTC	CASSAGGSYYEQYF
TRBD1	TRBJ2-1	TRBV14	many	TGTGCCAGCAGCCCTAGATATACAGGGGGCTTTTACAATGAGCAGTTCTTC	CASSPRYTGGFYNEQFF
.	TRBJ2-2	TRBV3-2	many	TGTGCCAGCAGCCAAGATCATGAGGGGGTGCGAAGAAACACCGGGGAGCTGTTTTTT	CASSQDHEGVRRNTGELFF
.	TRBJ1-2	TRBV21-1	.	TGTGCCAGCAGCAAACGCCGAGGACAGGGTGGAAGTGGCTACACCTTC	CASSKRRGQGGSGYTF
TRBD2	TRBJ2-3	TRBV28	many	TGTGCCAGCAGTTACAGGTGGCGGAGCGGGGCGGGCACAGATACGCAGTATTTT	CASSYRWRSGAGTDTQYF
.	TRBJ2-3	TRBV20-1	many	TGCAGTGCTAGAGATCACCGGGGGGCCACAGATACGCAGTATTTT	CSARDHRGATDTQYF
.	TRBJ2-5	TRBV5-5	few	TGTGCCAGCAGCTCCGGGCCCTCTTCCCAAGAGACCCAGTACTTC	CASSSGPSSQETQYF
.	TRBJ2-5	TRBV5-1	many	TGCGCCAGCTCGAAGGAGGTTCAAGAGACCCAGTACTTC	CASSKEVQETQYF
.	TRBJ1-1	TRBV12-3/TRBV12-4	many	TGTGCCAGTTACACGTACACTGAAGCTTTCTTT	CASYTYTEAFF
.	TRBJ2-7	TRBV6-6	many	TGTGCCAGCAGTTGGGGGGGATTAAGGATCAGGGGATCCTACGAGCAGTACTTC	CASSWGGLRIRGSYEQYF
TRBD1	TRBJ1-5	TRBV24-1	.	TGTGCCACCGGGGACAGGGGAGGAAATCAGCCCCAGCATTTT	CATGDRGGNQPQHF
.	TRBJ2-2	TRBV12-3/TRBV12-4	.	TGTGCCAGCAGTTTAGGGCAGGGCCGGGAGCTGTTTTTT	CASSLGQGRELFF
.	TRBJ1-5	TRBV27	many	TGTGCCGTGCGACTTTGGCCACAGCCCCAGCATTTT	CAVRLWPQPQHF
.	TRBJ2-5	TRBV28	.	TGTGCCAGCAGTTTATCCCCAGGGCTGGGGCAAGAGACCCAGTACTTC	CASSLSPGLGQETQYF
TRBD2	TRBJ2-1	TRBV7-2	.	TGTGCCAGCAGCTCCGCGGGAGTGGAGGATGAGCAGTTCTTC	CASSSAGVEDEQFF
.	TRBJ1-5	TRBV19	few	TGTGCCACCCTAGGCAGGGTCAATCAGCCCCAGCATTTT	CATLGRVNQPQHF
TRBD1	TRBJ1-1	TRBV29-1	many	TGCAGCGTTCCGACAGGGAGGCACACTGAAGCTTTCTTT	CSVPTGRHTEAFF
.	TRBJ2-2	TRBV18	.	TGTGCCAGCTCACCGACGACTGACGGGGAGCTGTTTTTT	CASSPTTDGELFF
TRBD2	TRBJ2-7	TRBV4-1	.	TGCGCCAGCAGCTTCCTAGCGGAGCCGTACGAGCAGTACTTC	CASSFLAEPYEQYF
.	TRBJ2-7	TRBV15	many	TGTGCCACCAGCGGAAGGACAGCTTACGAGCAGTACTTC	CATSGRTAYEQYF
TRBD2	TRBJ2-7	TRBV2	many	TGTGCCAGCACGACTAGCGGGGTGTCCTACGAGCAGTACTTC	CASTTSGVSYEQYF
.	TRBJ2-1	TRBV5-4	.	TGTGCCAGCAGCCTACCGGGACTCTCCTACAATGAGCAGTTCTTC	CASSLPGLSYNEQFF